These T cell receptor beta chains were read from a single sample in a study of blood T cell repertoires in COVID-19. The assay was immunoSEQ multiplex PCR, and TCRdb's table has in-frame clones only and misses some. The data hold around 120,000 clones, with 78% observed a single time. The sequencing sample was made of peripheral blood. The receptors shown here come from a man aged 65 to 79 with acute or convalescent COVID-19. Each CDR3 is given with its conserved first and last residue. The order of the fields is CDR3 protein, V gene, J gene.

CDR3 protein: CASKNPQGSTEAFF; V gene: TRBV27; J gene: TRBJ1-1
CDR3 protein: CATGQGNQPQHF; V gene: TRBV19; J gene: TRBJ1-5
CDR3 protein: CASRDRAGSYEQYF; V gene: TRBV6-5; J gene: TRBJ2-7
CDR3 protein: CASSGGTAETQYF; V gene: TRBV18; J gene: TRBJ2-5
CDR3 protein: CASSLGAAGPYEQYF; V gene: TRBV5-1; J gene: TRBJ2-7
CDR3 protein: CSVDTGPSYEQYF; V gene: TRBV29-1; J gene: TRBJ2-7
CDR3 protein: CASSLAPGDAEAFF; V gene: TRBV5-1; J gene: TRBJ1-1
CDR3 protein: CASSLAGQTYEQYF; V gene: TRBV7-9; J gene: TRBJ2-7
CDR3 protein: CASTYRSGGANTGELFF; V gene: TRBV19; J gene: TRBJ2-2
CDR3 protein: CASSAPGGGTEAFF; V gene: TRBV9; J gene: TRBJ1-1
CDR3 protein: CSASYPAANTGELFF; V gene: TRBV20-1; J gene: TRBJ2-2
CDR3 protein: CASSFQPLYGYTF; V gene: TRBV7-9; J gene: TRBJ1-2
CDR3 protein: CASSLAQGAGTEAFF; V gene: TRBV7-2; J gene: TRBJ1-1
CDR3 protein: CAWSQGQGADYGYTF; V gene: TRBV30; J gene: TRBJ1-2
CDR3 protein: CASSVAPVPDTQYF; V gene: TRBV9; J gene: TRBJ2-3
CDR3 protein: CASSLTGETLELFF; V gene: TRBV27; J gene: TRBJ1-4
CDR3 protein: CAWSGVTGGTEAFF; V gene: TRBV30; J gene: TRBJ1-1
CDR3 protein: CASSQVSGAFSYEQYF; V gene: TRBV14; J gene: TRBJ2-7
CDR3 protein: CAIRLAGWDEQFF; V gene: TRBV6-5; J gene: TRBJ2-1
CDR3 protein: CASSGEFGQGTYGYTF; V gene: TRBV9; J gene: TRBJ1-2
CDR3 protein: CASTRTGTGGGYTF; V gene: TRBV2; J gene: TRBJ1-2
CDR3 protein: CASSQLPIYGYTF; V gene: TRBV4-1; J gene: TRBJ1-2
CDR3 protein: CASSPGPGELERETQYF; V gene: TRBV5-1; J gene: TRBJ2-5
CDR3 protein: CASSLDGASGELFF; V gene: TRBV7-3; J gene: TRBJ2-2
CDR3 protein: CASSKDRGNTEAFF; V gene: TRBV6-4; J gene: TRBJ1-1
CDR3 protein: CASSQTGTGRASPLHF; V gene: TRBV14; J gene: TRBJ1-6
CDR3 protein: CASSLARGVTEAFF; V gene: TRBV11-2; J gene: TRBJ1-1
CDR3 protein: CASSEVGGGQYF; V gene: TRBV25-1; J gene: TRBJ2-7
CDR3 protein: CASSYKGVNTGELFF; V gene: TRBV27; J gene: TRBJ2-2